These T cell receptor beta chains were read from a single sample in a study of tumor and adjacent non-tumor tissue in lung cancer. TCRdb passed the multiplex PCR reads through MiXCR, listing each CDR3 protein once. The repertoire holds 70,000 or so distinct CDR3 sequences, with 60% as singletons. Sequencing input: lung tumor tissue. Receptor source: a middle-aged man with non-small cell lung cancer. CDR3s include the opening cysteine and the closing phenylalanine or tryptophan. D genes are given only for firm matches. Only part of the rows carry a size: once, few, many, or a class if the clone is expanded.

TRBV29-1	TRBJ2-7	.	.	14	TGCAGCGCCGCAACTATCGGGAGCCTTTACGAGCAGTACTTC	CSAATIGSLYEQYF
TRBV7-9	TRBJ2-1	TRBD2	.	15	TGTGCCAGCAGCCGCGGGACTAGCGGCTACAATGAGCAGTTCTTC	CASSRGTSGYNEQFF
TRBV29-1	TRBJ2-7	.	.	14	TGCAGCGTTATCCGAGAGATGGGCTCCTACGAACAGTACTTC	CSVIREMGSYEQYF
TRBV6-5	TRBJ1-2	TRBD1	.	15	TGTGCCAGCAGTTACACCTTTACAGGGGGCGTCGGCTACACTTTC	CASSYTFTGGVGYTF
TRBV18	TRBJ1-5	.	once	13	TGTGCCAGCTCACGGGGTAACACAGATACGCAGCATTTT	CASSRGNTDTQHF
TRBV4-2	TRBJ2-1	TRBD2	.	15	TGTGCCAGCAGCCAAGGGGTAGCGGGACCCAATGGGCAGTTCTTC	CASSQGVAGPNGQFF
TRBV11-2	TRBJ1-5	.	medium-sized	13	TGTGCCAGCAGCTTAGTCCCCGATCAGCCCCAGCATTTT	CASSLVPDQPQHF
TRBV11-2	TRBJ1-6	.	.	16	TGCGCCAGCAGCTTCCCGGGACACAACCATAATTCACCACTCCACTTT	CASSFPGHNHNSPLHF
TRBV11-2	TRBJ2-7	.	.	13	TGTGCCAGCAGCTCCATTACGCGGGGTCAGCAGTACTTC	CASSSITRGQQYF
TRBV11-2	TRBJ1-1	TRBD1	.	12	TGTGCCAGTAACTCGGACAGGGCCGAAGCTTTCTTT	CASNSDRAEAFF
TRBV29-1	TRBJ1-1	.	.	13	TGTAGCGTCGTGGGGGCATCGAGCACTGAAGCTTTCTTT	CSVVGASSTEAFF
TRBV18	TRBJ2-2	TRBD2	.	16	TGTGCCAGCTCACCAACGGGACTAGATCACACCGGGGAGCTGTTTTTT	CASSPTGLDHTGELFF
TRBV11-3	TRBJ1-2	.	many	14	TGTGCCAGCAGCCCAAGCAGGGATATCCATGGCTACACCTTC	CASSPSRDIHGYTF
TRBV12-3/TRBV12-4	TRBJ1-6	.	large	15	TGTGCCAGCAATTACAGGCGAGAGGGCAATTCACCCCTCCACTTT	CASNYRREGNSPLHF
TRBV5-5	TRBJ2-5	.	.	14	TGTGCCAGCAACTCGGGATTAGGGCAAGAGACCCAGTACTTC	CASNSGLGQETQYF
TRBV18	TRBJ2-1	.	.	14	TGTGCCAGCTCACCACCGGCCCTGGGCCATGAGCAGTTCTTC	CASSPPALGHEQFF
TRBV30	TRBJ2-2	.	few	14	TGTGCCTGGAGTCGTCTACTCTACACCGGGGGGCTGTTTTTT	CAWSRLLYTGGLFF